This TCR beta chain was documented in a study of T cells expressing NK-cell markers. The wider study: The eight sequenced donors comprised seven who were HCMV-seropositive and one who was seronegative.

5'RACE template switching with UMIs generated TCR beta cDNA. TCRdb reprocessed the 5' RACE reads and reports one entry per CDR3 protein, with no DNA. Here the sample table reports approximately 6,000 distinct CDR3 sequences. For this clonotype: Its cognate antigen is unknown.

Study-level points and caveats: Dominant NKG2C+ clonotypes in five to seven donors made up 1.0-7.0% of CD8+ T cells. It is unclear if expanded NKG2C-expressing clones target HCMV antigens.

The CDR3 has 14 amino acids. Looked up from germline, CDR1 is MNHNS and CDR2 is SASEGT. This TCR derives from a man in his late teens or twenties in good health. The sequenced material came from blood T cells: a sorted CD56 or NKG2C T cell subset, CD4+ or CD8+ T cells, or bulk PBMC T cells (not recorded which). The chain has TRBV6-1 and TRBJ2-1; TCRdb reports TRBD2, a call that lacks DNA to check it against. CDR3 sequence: CASSPGLESNEQFF.